The rows below give T cell receptor beta chains drawn from one sample of a study of T cell responses to AZD1222 COVID-19 vaccine. Only in-frame clones appear in the TCRdb table, and some are missing; sequencing was by immunoSEQ multiplex PCR. The sample shows about 140,000 clones, around 88% of them seen only once. The starting material was peripheral blood, obtained on day 0 of AZD1222 vaccination. These receptors all stem from an adult in good health. CDR3s include the opening cysteine and the closing phenylalanine or tryptophan.

>TRBV18|TRBJ1-2
CASSPEGVRNYGYTF
>TRBV11-2|TRBJ2-2
CASSGTLPPGELFF
>TRBV29-1|TRBJ2-7
CSVEDPSGYEQYF
>TRBV29-1|TRBJ1-2
CSVEDGTVGRYTF
>TRBV12-3/TRBV12-4|TRBJ2-7
CASRGQQYEQYF
>TRBV5-1|TRBJ1-4
CASSPAGLREKLFF
>TRBV11-3|TRBJ2-6
CASSLAGSAGANVLTF
>TRBV6-5|TRBJ1-4
CASRTGTGPLKLFF
>TRBV7-4|TRBJ1-6
CASSPRPGDRGSNNSPLHF
>TRBV5-1|TRBJ1-1
CASSLGWGDTEAFF
>TRBV7-2|TRBJ2-1
CASEQTLRNEQFF
>TRBV2|TRBJ2-1
CASSERPGDYNEQFF
>TRBV9|TRBJ1-3
CASSPDLAASGNTIYF
>TRBV3-1/TRBV3-2|TRBJ2-7
CASSHYPGPNYEQYF
>TRBV28|TRBJ1-2
CASSPGYFYGYTF
>TRBV3-1/TRBV3-2|TRBJ2-3
CASSQYLVGDTQYF
>TRBV19|TRBJ2-1
CASSMEQGYNEQFF
>TRBV19|TRBJ2-7
CASSPYATGDYEQYF
>TRBV7-9|TRBJ2-7
CASSAAGQGRSYEQYF
>TRBV11-2|TRBJ2-7
CASSLEQGRLYEQYF
>TRBV9|TRBJ1-1
CASSVGNGQGDEAFF
>TRBV6-6|TRBJ1-2
CASSYSQTALNYGYTF
>TRBV25-1|TRBJ1-5
CASSESGIMGQPQHF
>TRBV7-6|TRBJ2-1
CASSLWAGLVDEQFF
>TRBV7-2|TRBJ2-7
CASSSDTYEQYF
>TRBV4-2|TRBJ2-1
CASSQGSYNEQFF
>TRBV9|TRBJ2-1
CASSGTGTSGTFYNEQFF
>TRBV6-6|TRBJ2-7
CASSYTSGSSYEQYF
>TRBV6-5|TRBJ1-5
CASSYRDGNQPQHF
>TRBV4-2|TRBJ2-7
CASSQDRSAYEQYF
>TRBV27|TRBJ2-1
CASSPSGDEQFF